Included here is one T cell receptor (beta chain) sequence, with context. The target antigen is unknown. This record comes from a study of read filtering for tumor transcriptome and immune sequencing. In the study overall: The cohort had over 16 men and over eleven women aged about 40 to 90, mean roughly 70 years. Per sample, TCR-region reads ranged about 4 to 11 million by IR-seq, roughly 85 to 1273 by RNA-seq. Whole-study findings and limits: Roughly 82% of IR-seq clonotypes had a single read, yet these held roughly 3.7% of reads. IR-seq and RNA-seq agreed better without single-read clonotypes.

Germline-derived CDR1 and CDR2 are SQVTM and ANQGSEA. The CDR3 loop spans 14 amino acids. V lost 3 bases, J lost 1 base, and 11 bases lay in between. This library used roughly 400 ng RNA and molecular barcoded adaptors spanning alpha/delta and beta/gamma chains. TCRdb reprocessed the reads via MiXCR and lists one record per CDR3 protein. The sample shows more than 35,000 distinct CDR3 sequences, around 13% of them seen only once. This clonotype originated in a donor older than 35 with multiple myeloma. This chain links TRBV29-1 with TRBJ2-3; possibly TRBD2 for D (6 bases). Source material: a population of CD138-negative cells sorted from bone marrow. The CDR3 DNA reads as TGCAGCGTTGAGAGGTGGGGGGGCACAGATACGCAGTATTTT. It specifies CSVERWGGTDTQYF.